This T cell receptor beta chain is from a study of radiotherapy plus CTLA-4 blockade in lung cancer. Background on the study: Among patients, over 15% showed objective responses, and approximately 30% had disease control. Whole-study findings and limits: Blood TCR clones of tumor origin expanded after radiotherapy plus ipilimumab. Early blood T cell clone dynamics reportedly forecast response best, with interferon-beta.

The protocol was immunoSEQ multiplex PCR, while the TCRdb copy is restricted to in-frame clones and leaves out a portion. The sample has approximately 85,000 clones; 75% to 90% are singletons. As concerns this clone: Its antigen remains unknown.

Per germline, CDR1 SQVTM and CDR2 ANQGSEA. The V end lost 6 bases, the J end lost 3 bases, and 17 bases lay between the germline ends. The CDR3 is made up of 14 amino acids. The chain couples TRBV29-1 to TRBJ1-1; maybe TRBD1 (5 bases). The receptor comes from a human donor with non-small cell lung cancer who had a partial response to radiotherapy plus ipilimumab. The sample was peripheral blood, taken from a patient treated with radiotherapy plus ipilimumab. Here the CDR3 DNA reads TGCAGCGTCAGGTTTCGGGGGGGGGACACTGAAGCTTTCTTT. Amino acids: CSVRFRGGDTEAFF.